This section outlines one T cell receptor beta chain sequence together with its context. This receptor's antigen is unknown. Base-call qualities are not available, and no considerably larger clone is one nucleotide away. Data came from an Illumina NovaSeq 6000. TCRalpha and TCRbeta cDNA libraries were built by 5'RACE with constant-segment primers, adding sample barcodes and unique molecular identifiers. RNA was extracted from every sample with Trizol reagent. Amplification of the libraries took two PCR steps, and the second step added a second sample barcode plus Illumina TruSeq adapters. Sequencing of the libraries was done on an Illumina NovaSeq, producing 2 x 150 bp paired-end reads. As for the original processing: The reads were demultiplexed and collapsed into UMI-guided consensus sequences using migec v1.2.7. With mixcr v2.1.11, UMI consensuses were aligned to TRA and TRB V and J templates and assembled into clonotypes. Clonotypes were classified as expanded or contracted when called significant by both edgeR and NoisET, with noise models trained on biological replicates. For edgeR calls, a false discovery rate-adjusted p below 0.01 and a log2 fold-change threshold of 1 were applied. As an exploratory analysis of dynamics, max-normalized trajectories of the 1000 most abundant clonotypes were examined by PCA with hierarchical clustering. The CD4 or CD8 phenotype of responding clones was assigned using the separately sequenced CD4+ and CD8+ repertoires. Using fastp at Q25 and MiXCR, TCRdb reprocessed the public reads and kept productive beta chains. Rows with one shared CDR3 protein collapse into an entry with the most common genes and DNA. The V and J calls here are based on TCRdb, not the publication. The sample table lists hundreds of thousands of distinct CDR3 sequences, 15% to 20% of them with a count of one. The top ten hold 20% to 25% of the sample.

V drops 5 bases and J drops 8 bases, leaving 12 bases in between. Per the germline V gene (reference sequence), MNHEY is the CDR1 and SMNVEV is the CDR2. The CDR3 runs 13 amino acids, cysteine and phenylalanine included. Only the CDR3 region is kept as DNA, spanning 39 bases read in frame from base 1. This record belongs to a study of T-cell memory formation after mild COVID-19 (dated by TCRdb to the early 2020s). Some background on the complete study: TCR sequence clusters from the two donors were found to be largely donor specific. In a couple of donors, T-cell clones that expanded and contracted after mild COVID-19 were tracked by sequencing TCRalpha and TCRbeta repertoires over time. Two young, previously healthy adult volunteers, one female and one male, were included in the cohort.

What the work shows at the level of the full study, not this receptor alone: Contracting CD4+ clones were located mainly in the CM and EM memory subsets, whereas CD8+ clones were found to be enriched in EMRA. The study included only two mild cases, and larger cohorts that include severe cases with pre-infection samples were judged to be necessary. Clones contracting from day 15 to 85 had balanced CD4/CD8 phenotypes, while a second wave expanding from day 15 to 37 was biased towards CD4+. SARS-CoV-2 specificity of the second-wave clones peaking on day 37 was not confirmed. Some responding clones were detected in pre-infection memory, which suggested that pre-existing cross-reactive memory T cells had joined the SARS-CoV-2 response.

PBMCs were isolated by Ficoll-Paque density gradient centrifugation. Sample: PBMCs or a T cell subset sorted from them (not recorded which). The sequence came from a man aged 18-30 years who had mild COVID-19 (a few samples of this study predate the infection). The sample titles of this study are shuffled in the database, so cell type and time point are left out; the donor was told from shared clones. The sequence is built from TRBV27 and TRBJ1-4; the D gene cannot be resolved reliably. For the CDR3, the sequence is CASSPWSREKLFF. Here is the DNA: TGTGCCAGCAGTCCCTGGTCGCGCGAAAAACTGTTTTTT.